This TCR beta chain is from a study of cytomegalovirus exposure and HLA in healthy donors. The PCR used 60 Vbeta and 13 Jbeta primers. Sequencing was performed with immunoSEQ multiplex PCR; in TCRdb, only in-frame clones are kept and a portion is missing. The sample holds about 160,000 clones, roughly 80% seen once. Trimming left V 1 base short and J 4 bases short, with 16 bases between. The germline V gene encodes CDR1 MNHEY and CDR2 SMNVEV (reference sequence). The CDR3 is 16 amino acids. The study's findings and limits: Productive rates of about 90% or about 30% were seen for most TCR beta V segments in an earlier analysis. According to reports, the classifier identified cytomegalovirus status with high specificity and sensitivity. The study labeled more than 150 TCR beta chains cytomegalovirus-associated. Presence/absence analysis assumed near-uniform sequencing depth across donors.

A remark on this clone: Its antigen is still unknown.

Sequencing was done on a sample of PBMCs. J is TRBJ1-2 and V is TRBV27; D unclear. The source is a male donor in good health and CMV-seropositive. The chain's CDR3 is CASSLLGAGSLYGYTF. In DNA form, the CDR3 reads TGTGCCAGCAGTTTATTGGGAGCGGGTTCTCTCTATGGCTACACCTTC.